This T cell receptor beta chain was profiled in a study of T cells in Graves' hyperthyroidism and ophthalmopathy. This clonotype has at least ten counts. The antigen is undetermined. The germline gene is not matched at one end of the junction; a read error may be the cause. Germline V lookup: CDR1 DFQATT, CDR2 SNEGSKA (reference sequence). The CDR3 has 12 residues. This sample holds PBMCs from roughly 10 ml fresh peripheral blood. From RNA transcripts, TCR beta CDR3 regions were amplified. With the HTBI primer set, the TCR CDR3 went through a first round of RT-PCR. TCRdb called the multiplex PCR reads again in MiXCR, with one record for every CDR3 protein. The sample carries around 350,000 distinct CDR3 sequences, about 18% recorded once. Regarding the study as a whole: The authors' 13 V-J model separated ophthalmopathy from stable hyperthyroidism.

The specimen sequenced was blood. The sequence derives from a woman between 18 and 29 years old with Graves' hyperthyroidism. The chain recombines TRBV20-1 with TRBJ1-1, with D hard to call. CDR3 DNA sequence: TGCAGTGCGAGAGCGTGGAACACTGAAGCTTTCTTT. Translating it yields CSARAWNTEAFF.